Below, 32 T cell receptor beta chains from the same sample are listed, as sequenced in a study of cytomegalovirus exposure and HLA in healthy donors. The PCR contained 60 Vbeta and 13 Jbeta primers. Produced via immunoSEQ multiplex PCR; TCRdb's table is partial and in-frame only. This table has some 200,000 clones, about 80% appearing once. What was sequenced was PBMCs. These receptors were taken from a woman in her twenties or thirties in good health and CMV-seronegative.

The chain carries TRBV7-9 and TRBJ1-2, with a tentative D call TRBD1 (5 bases). CDR3 length equals 17 residues. V gave up 4 bases and J gave up 8 bases, with 26 bases separating them. Germline lookup yields CDR1 SEHNR and CDR2 FQNEAQ (reference sequence). The CDR3 DNA reads as TGTGCCAGCAGCTCGGGGGGGGTGAGGCGCGGTTTCTGGGGCTACACCTTC. Amino acid sequence: CASSSGGVRRGFWGYTF.

This clone was recorded only once. CDR3 sequence reads: CAISESQGVPEAFF. DNA for the CDR3: TGTGCCATCAGTGAGTCCCAGGGTGTGCCTGAAGCTTTCTTT. The V and J genes are TRBV10-3 and TRBJ1-1; weak D call: TRBD1 (5 bases). Germline V gene lookup returns CDR1 ENHRY and CDR2 SYGVKD. V lost 0 bases to trimming and J lost 6 bases, with 11 bases between them. This CDR3 spans 14 amino acids.

The chain is built from TRBV7-8 and TRBJ2-7; D is perhaps TRBD2 (6 bases). Germline CDR1 SGHVS, CDR2 FQNEAQ. The CDR3 totals 15 residues. V was clipped by 2 bases and J by 3 bases, with 14 bases between them. Here the CDR3 reads CASSLSSGVDYEQYF. CDR3 bases: TGTGCCAGCAGCTTAAGTTCGGGAGTTGACTACGAGCAGTACTTC.

The chain has TRBV7-6 and TRBJ1-2; the D is unclear. Germline loops: CDR1 SGHVS, CDR2 FNYEAQ. The CDR3 loop spans 14 amino acids. V was shortened by 3 bases and J by 5 bases, with 13 bases between the two germline ends. In DNA form, the CDR3 reads TGTGCCAGCAGCTTGAACTCCGCGGGGTATGGCTACACCTTC. It codes for CASSLNSAGYGYTF.

This clone was observed a few times. The chain is built from TRBV5-1 and TRBJ1-1; TRBD1 might be the D (5 bases). Germline assignment: CDR1 SGHRS and CDR2 YFSETQ. Trimming cost V 4 bases and J 0 bases, with 13 bases left between them. CDR3 length equals 15 residues. CDR3 amino acids: CASSPRTNMNTEAFF. The CDR3, as DNA: TGCGCCAGCAGCCCCCGGACAAATATGAACACTGAAGCTTTCTTT. Filled out from reference TRBV5-1 and TRBJ1-1, the complete variable domain reads KAGVTQTPRYLIKTRGQQVTLSCSPISGHRSVSWYQQTPGQGLQFLFEYFSETQRNKGNFPGRFSGRQFSNSRSEMNVSTLELGDSALYLCASSPRTNMNTEAFFGQGTRLTVV.

The CDR3 DNA follows: TGTGCCAGCTTGGTCAGGGTACCTGGCTACACCTTC. Translation gives CASLVRVPGYTF. The gene calls are TRBV2 and TRBJ1-2; D perhaps matches TRBD1 (5 bases). This CDR3 contains 12 residues. Trimming pared 8 bases from V and 7 bases from J, leaving 14 bases between. Germline V gives CDR1 SNHLY, CDR2 FYNNEI. Complete variable domain (other parts from reference TRBV2 and TRBJ1-2): EPEVTQTPSHQVTQMGQEVILRCVPISNHLYFYWYRQILGQKVEFLVSFYNNEISEKSEIFDDQFSVERPDGSNFTLKIRSTKLEDSAMYFCASLVRVPGYTFGSGTRLTVV.

This clone was found a few times. CDR3 in amino acids: CASKPQGAYGGGAFF. CDR3 nucleotide sequence: TGTGCCAGCAAGCCACAGGGGGCATATGGCGGAGGAGCTTTCTTT. The V and J genes are TRBV2 and TRBJ1-1, with 9 positions matching TRBD1. This CDR3 is built from 15 residues. Germline CDR1 reads SNHLY; CDR2 reads FYNNEI. The trim removed 7 bases at V and 10 bases at J, leaving 16 bases unmatched.

CDR3 bases: TGTGCCAGTAGTCTGACAGGGTGGTACGAGCAGTACTTC. Its protein is CASSLTGWYEQYF. The chain has TRBV19 and TRBJ2-7; 7 bases line up with TRBD1. CDR1 and CDR2 from the germline V gene are LNHDA and SQIVND (reference sequence). V lost 5 bases and J lost 4; bases outside the gene matches: 5. The CDR3 runs to 13 residues.

The J gene is TRBJ2-1, the V gene TRBV7-8; 9 bases are shared with TRBD2. V lost 2 bases and J lost 6; bases outside the gene matches: 5. The CDR3 consists of 15 residues. Germline loops: CDR1 SGHVS, CDR2 FQNEAQ. This CDR3 reads CASSLSSGMTNEQFF. CDR3 coding DNA: TGTGCCAGCAGCTTATCTAGCGGGATGACCAATGAGCAGTTCTTC.

This clone was seen a few times. The chain carries TRBV30 and TRBJ1-1; 9 bases are a match to TRBD1. Germline CDR1 reads GTSNPN; CDR2 reads SVGIG (reference sequence). Trimming removed 4 bases from V and 6 bases from J; junction bases left unmatched: 12. The CDR3 loop spans 15 amino acids. CDR3 sequence reads: CAWMHRDREFSEAFF. DNA of the CDR3: TGTGCCTGGATGCATCGGGACAGGGAGTTCTCTGAAGCTTTCTTT. Together with reference TRBV30 and TRBJ1-1, the CDR3 gives the full variable domain: SQTIHQWPATLVQPVGSPLSLECTVEGTSNPNLYWYRQAAGRGLQLLFYSVGIGQISSEVPQNLSASRPQDRQFILSSKKLLLSDSGFYLCAWMHRDREFSEAFFGQGTRLTVV.

The chain employs TRBV21-1 and TRBJ1-4. TRBV21-1 is a listed pseudogene. This CDR3 spans 17 amino acids. CDR3 sequence: CASSKEGRGGGFEKLFF. The CDR3 DNA is TGTGCCAGCAGCAAAGAGGGGCGGGGTGGGGGATTTGAAAAACTGTTTTTT.

About this clone itself: At the DNA level, this CDR3 is encoded by other sequences in the same sample as well. The chain combines TRBV7-9 with TRBJ2-7; no definite D call. Trimming pared 5 bases from V and 2 bases from J, leaving 7 bases between. The CDR3 is 12 residues long. Germline V gives CDR1 SEHNR, CDR2 FQNEAQ (reference sequence). CDR3 amino acids: CASSRGTYEQYF. The CDR3 coding sequence is TGTGCCAGCAGCCGCGGAACCTACGAGCAGTACTTC.

CDR3 nucleotide sequence: TGCGCCAGCAAACAATTAGGGGACAGGGTAAATGAAAAACTGTTTTTT. It codes for CASKQLGDRVNEKLFF. V usage is TRBV23-1 and J usage is TRBJ1-4; 9 bases match TRBD1. TRBV23-1 is an ORF, with its function uncertain. CDR3 length equals 16 residues. V was clipped by 7 bases and J by 5 bases; unmatched bases: 11.

The chain has TRBV27 and TRBJ2-5; D call uncertain. Matching the DNA end better, TRBJ2-7 makes the J call doubtful. The CDR3 consists of 14 residues. Germline V gives CDR1 MNHEY, CDR2 SMNVEV (reference sequence). CDR3 nucleotide sequence: TGTGCCAGCAGTTTACGGTCATTAGCTTACGAGCAGTACTTC. Its translation: CASSLRSLAYEQYF.

About this clone: Compared with germline, one end of the junction differs, possibly owing to a read error. The chain has TRBV4-1 and TRBJ1-2; weak D call: TRBD1 (6 bases). The germline V gene encodes CDR1 MGHRA and CDR2 YSYEKL. The CDR3 loop spans 15 amino acids. CDR3: CASSQDTGRVGGCPF. As DNA, the CDR3 is TGCGCCAGCAGCCAAGATACTGGCAGGGTAGGGGGATGCCCCTTC.

The chain joins TRBV7-8 to TRBJ1-2; TRBD1 might be the D (5 bases). Trimming cost V 3 bases and J 4 bases, with 12 bases left between them. CDR3 length: 14 residues. The germline gives CDR1 SGHVS, CDR2 FQNEAQ. This chain's CDR3 is CASSFGQDTYGYTF. CDR3 in DNA: TGTGCCAGCAGCTTCGGACAAGACACCTATGGCTACACCTTC.

V usage is TRBV5-4 and J usage is TRBJ2-7; 11 nucleotides agree with TRBD2. Trimming took 4 bases from V and 3 from J; bases not matched to a gene: 6. CDR1 is SGHNT, CDR2 YYREEE, per germline (reference sequence). The CDR3 spans 15 residues. This CDR3 is CASSLTSGTYYEQYF. For the CDR3, the DNA is TGTGCCAGCAGCCTGACTAGCGGGACTTACTACGAGCAGTACTTC. The full variable domain, completed using reference TRBV5-4 and TRBJ2-7, is ETGVTQSPTHLIKTRGQQVTLRCSSQSGHNTVSWYQQALGQGPQFIFQYYREEENGRGNFPPRFSGLQFPNYSSELNVNALELDDSALYLCASSLTSGTYYEQYFGPGTRLTVT.

The CDR3 coding sequence is TGTGCCAGCTCACCTACGATGGGGGCCGGTGAGCAGTACTTC. Translated, it gives CASSPTMGAGEQYF. The V call is TRBV18, the J call TRBJ2-7, with a weak D call TRBD1 (6 bases). Germline assignment: CDR1 KGHSH and CDR2 LQKENI. V lost 3 bases and J lost 7, with 16 bases in between. The CDR3 is 14 residues long. Filled out from reference TRBV18 and TRBJ2-7, the complete variable domain reads NAGVMQNPRHLVRRRGQEARLRCSPMKGHSHVYWYRQLPEEGLKFMVYLQKENIIDESGMPKERFSAEFPKEGPSILRIQQVVRGDSAAYFCASSPTMGAGEQYFGPGTRLTVT.

The chain employs TRBV4-1 and TRBJ1-5, with D possibly matching TRBD1 (5 bases). V lost 0 bases, J lost 5 bases, and 11 bases lay in between. The CDR3 runs 15 residues. CDR1 MGHRA and CDR2 YSYEKL come from the germline V gene. The CDR3 spells CASSQEGQSDQPQHF. CDR3 DNA: TGCGCCAGCAGCCAAGAGGGGCAGTCGGATCAGCCCCAGCATTTT.

This rearrangement joins TRBV4-1 to TRBJ2-5; D unresolved. The ends were cut back, 0 bases at V and 1 base at J, with 6 bases in the middle. In germline, CDR1 is MGHRA, CDR2 YSYEKL. The CDR3 contains 14 residues. The CDR3 is CASSQDMAQETQYF. The CDR3 nucleotides are TGCGCCAGCAGCCAAGACATGGCCCAAGAGACCCAGTACTTC.

The chain couples TRBV27 to TRBJ2-1, with D tentatively TRBD1 (6 bases). CDR3 size: 13 residues. The V gene lost 3 bases and the J gene lost 10 bases, with 13 bases spanning the gap. CDR1 and CDR2 from the germline V gene are MNHEY and SMNVEV (reference sequence). CDR3 in DNA: TGTGCCAGCAGTTTTACCTACGGGACAGAGCAGTTCTTC. Its protein is CASSFTYGTEQFF.

The chain carries TRBV2 and TRBJ2-1; D is unresolved. CDR3 length: 14 residues. Trimming removed 4 bases from V and 0 bases from J, with 7 bases in between. In germline, CDR1 is SNHLY, CDR2 FYNNEI. DNA of the CDR3: TGTGCCAGCAGTGCGGAGTACTCCTACAATGAGCAGTTCTTC. Encoded protein: CASSAEYSYNEQFF.

The V call is TRBV4-1, the J call TRBJ2-7; D may be TRBD1 (5 bases). The germline CDR1 and CDR2 sequences are MGHRA and YSYEKL. The length of the CDR3 is 17 residues. Trimming stripped 4 bases from V and 5 bases from J, with 24 bases between. CDR3 coding DNA: TGCGCCAGCAGCCCCGAGCCCCAGGGTTCAAGGTCGGACGAGCAGTACTTC. It encodes CASSPEPQGSRSDEQYF.

The rearrangement joins TRBV7-9 to TRBJ1-2; 10 bases align to TRBD1. Germline V lookup: CDR1 SEHNR, CDR2 FQNEAQ (reference sequence). The CDR3 is 17 residues long. Germline trimming cut 2 bases from V and 6 bases from J; bases unmatched to any gene: 12. The CDR3 is CASSLRDRGLDKDGYTF. The CDR3 DNA follows: TGTGCCAGCAGCTTAAGGGACAGGGGTCTCGACAAAGATGGCTACACCTTC. The whole variable domain, filled in from reference TRBV7-9 and TRBJ1-2, reads DTGVSQNPRHKITKRGQNVTFRCDPISEHNRLYWYRQTLGQGPEFLTYFQNEAQLEKSRLLSDRFSAERPKGSFSTLEIQRTEQGDSAMYLCASSLRDRGLDKDGYTFGSGTRLTVV.

The chain couples TRBV4-2 to TRBJ1-5; a weak D match, TRBD1 (5 bases). This CDR3 spans 14 amino acids. V was shortened by 1 base and J by 5 bases, with 9 bases between the two germline ends. Germline V lookup: CDR1 LGHNA, CDR2 YNFKEQ. CDR3 nucleotides: TGTGCCAGCAGCCAAGCGGGGGGGGATCAGCCCCAGCATTTT. Encoded protein: CASSQAGGDQPQHF.

This chain joins TRBV5-1 and TRBJ2-5; 9 bases agree with TRBD1. Germline CDR1 reads SGHRS; CDR2 reads YFSETQ. V was clipped by 2 bases and J by 2 bases; unmatched bases: 7. CDR3 length: 16 amino acids. CDR3 DNA sequence: TGCGCCAGCAGCTTTTGGGGACAGGGTGGACAAGAGACCCAGTACTTC. This codes for CASSFWGQGGQETQYF.

The chain's CDR3 is CASSWTGREGGYTF. For the CDR3, the DNA is TGTGCCAGCAGCTGGACAGGGAGAGAAGGTGGCTACACCTTC. This chain uses TRBV7-8 with TRBJ1-2; TRBD1 agrees at 8 bases. The CDR3 sequence is 14 residues long. The J segment lost 7 bases and the V segment lost 4 bases, leaving 8 bases of the junction unmatched. Germline CDR1 and CDR2: SGHVS and FQNEAQ.

The J gene is TRBJ2-1, the V gene TRBV14, with D maybe TRBD2 (5 bases). The CDR3 length is 17 residues. From germline, CDR1 is SGHDN and CDR2 FVKESK. The germline V and J ends were trimmed by 0 bases and 2 bases, with 14 bases remaining between them. CDR3 DNA sequence: TGTGCCAGCAGCCAAGATCGACGGCGGGCTGCCTACAATGAGCAGTTCTTC. This sequence encodes CASSQDRRRAAYNEQFF.

The V call is TRBV5-1, the J call TRBJ2-1; 7 nucleotides match TRBD2. The CDR3 consists of 17 residues. Germline loops: CDR1 SGHRS, CDR2 YFSETQ. The V gene end was trimmed by 1 base and the J gene end by 5 bases; junction bases not matched to a gene: 12. This chain's CDR3 is CASSLYVTGGFNNEQFF. In DNA form, the CDR3 reads TGCGCCAGCAGCTTGTATGTAACGGGGGGATTTAACAATGAGCAGTTCTTC.

The V call is TRBV19, the J call TRBJ2-1; TRBD2 is a possible D gene (8 bases). CDR1 is LNHDA and CDR2 is SQIVND in the germline V gene (reference sequence). V was cut by 10 bases and J by 3 bases, with 22 bases left in between. The CDR3 length is 16 residues. The CDR3 DNA reads TGTGCCACTGAGGGGGCTAGCGGGCAACTCTACAATGAGCAGTTCTTC. Translation: CATEGASGQLYNEQFF. The full variable domain, its missing parts supplied by reference TRBV19 and TRBJ2-1, is DGGITQSPKYLFRKEGQNVTLSCEQNLNHDAMYWYRQDPGQGLRLIYYSQIVNDFQKGDIAEGYSVSREKKESFPLTVTSAQKNPTAFYLCATEGASGQLYNEQFFGPGTRLTVL.

This sequence joins TRBV30 and TRBJ2-3; the match to TRBD2 covers 9 bases. The CDR3 runs 19 residues. Germline V gene lookup returns CDR1 GTSNPN and CDR2 SVGIG (reference sequence). The trim removed 8 bases at V and 0 bases at J, leaving 21 bases unmatched. The CDR3 region is CAGSGTSQTANPSTDTQYF. CDR3 DNA: TGTGCCGGGTCGGGGACTAGCCAAACAGCAAACCCCAGCACAGATACGCAGTATTTT.

The chain links TRBV6-5 to TRBJ1-2; D is possibly TRBD1 (6 bases). This CDR3 is built from 15 residues. V lost 7 bases to trimming and J lost 7 bases, with 22 bases between them. Germline lookup yields CDR1 MNHEY and CDR2 SVGAGI. This CDR3 reads CASIPRGGALSGYTF. Here the CDR3 DNA reads TGTGCCAGCATTCCGCGCGGGGGCGCTTTGAGTGGCTACACCTTC.